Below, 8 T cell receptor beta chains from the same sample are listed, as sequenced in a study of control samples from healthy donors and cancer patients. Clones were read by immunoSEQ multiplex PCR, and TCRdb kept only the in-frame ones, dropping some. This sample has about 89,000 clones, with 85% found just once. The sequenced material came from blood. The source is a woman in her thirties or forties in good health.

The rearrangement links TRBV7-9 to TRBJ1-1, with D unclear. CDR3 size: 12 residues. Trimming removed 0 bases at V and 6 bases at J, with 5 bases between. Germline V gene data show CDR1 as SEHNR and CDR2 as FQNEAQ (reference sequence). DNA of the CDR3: TGTGCCAGCAGCTTAGCAGAAGCTGAAGCTTTCTTT. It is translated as CASSLAEAEAFF.

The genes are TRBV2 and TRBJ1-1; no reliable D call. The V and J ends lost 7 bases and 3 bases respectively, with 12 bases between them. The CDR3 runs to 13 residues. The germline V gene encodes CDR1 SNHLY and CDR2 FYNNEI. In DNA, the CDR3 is TGTGCCAGCACAGGCATTCGGGACACTGAAGCTTTCTTT. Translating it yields CASTGIRDTEAFF.

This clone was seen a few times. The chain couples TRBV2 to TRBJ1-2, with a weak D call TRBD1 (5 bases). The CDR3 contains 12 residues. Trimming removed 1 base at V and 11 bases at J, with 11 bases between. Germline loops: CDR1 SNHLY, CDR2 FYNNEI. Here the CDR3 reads CASSEGPGPYTF. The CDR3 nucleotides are TGTGCCAGCAGTGAAGGGCCGGGGCCTTACACCTTC.

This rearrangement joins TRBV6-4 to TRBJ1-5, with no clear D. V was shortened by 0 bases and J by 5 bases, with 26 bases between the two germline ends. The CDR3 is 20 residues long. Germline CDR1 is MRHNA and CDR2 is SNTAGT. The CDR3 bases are TGTGCCAGCAGTGACTCTGGACGCTTGGGAAAAAGGAAGGGAGATCAGCCCCAGCATTTT. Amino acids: CASSDSGRLGKRKGDQPQHF.

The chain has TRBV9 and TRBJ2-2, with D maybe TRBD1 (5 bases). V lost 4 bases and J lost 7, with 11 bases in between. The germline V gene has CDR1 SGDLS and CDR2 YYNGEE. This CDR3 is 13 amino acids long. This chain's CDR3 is CASSFREIGELFF. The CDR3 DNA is TGTGCCAGCAGCTTCAGGGAAATCGGGGAGCTGTTTTTT.

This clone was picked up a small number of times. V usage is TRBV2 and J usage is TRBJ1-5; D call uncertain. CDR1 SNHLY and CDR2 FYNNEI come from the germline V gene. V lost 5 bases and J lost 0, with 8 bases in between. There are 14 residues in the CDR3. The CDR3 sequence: CASSRPDSNQPQHF. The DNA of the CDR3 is TGTGCCAGCAGTCGTCCCGATAGCAATCAGCCCCAGCATTTT.

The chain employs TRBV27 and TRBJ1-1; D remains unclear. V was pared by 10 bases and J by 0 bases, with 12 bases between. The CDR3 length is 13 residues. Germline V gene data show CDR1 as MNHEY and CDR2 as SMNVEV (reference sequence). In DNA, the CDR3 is TGTGCCACCCGCCGGGAGATGAACACTGAAGCTTTCTTT. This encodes CATRREMNTEAFF.

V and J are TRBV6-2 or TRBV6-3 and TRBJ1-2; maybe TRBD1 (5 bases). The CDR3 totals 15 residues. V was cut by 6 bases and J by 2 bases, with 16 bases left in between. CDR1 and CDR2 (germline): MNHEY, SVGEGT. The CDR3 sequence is CASSIRGAGNYGYTF. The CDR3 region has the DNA TGTGCCAGCAGCATAAGAGGGGCAGGAAACTATGGCTACACCTTC.